What follows are 21 T cell receptor beta chains derived from one specimen sequenced in a study of T-cell reconstitution after alpha-beta-depleted transplantation in children. Construction of the TCRbeta library involved unique molecular identifiers. TCRdb fed the PCR reads into MiXCR, producing one record per CDR3 protein. The data show about 110,000 distinct CDR3 sequences, about 6.4% seen once. The material was PBMCs, mostly from graft donor cells, obtained 360 days after TCRalphabeta/CD19-depleted stem cell transplant. These receptors originate from a male patient aged 2-15 years who had a stem cell transplant for acute lymphoblastic leukemia, so the T cells may come from the graft donor.

In this sample, this clonotype turned up a few times. The genes are TRBV27 and TRBJ2-7, with TRBD2 as a possible D gene (5 bases). Germline V gene lookup returns CDR1 MNHEY and CDR2 SMNVEV (reference sequence). V was trimmed by 3 bases and J by 7 bases, leaving 10 bases between them. The CDR3 covers 12 residues. Here the CDR3 reads CASSLIGREQYF. The CDR3 nucleotides read TGTGCCAGCAGTTTGATTGGGAGAGAGCAGTACTTC.

V and J are TRBV7-3 and TRBJ2-3, with TRBD2 as a possible D gene (5 bases). In germline, CDR1 is SGHTA, CDR2 FQGTGA. Trimming shortened V by 7 bases and J by 0 bases, and 14 bases separated the two germline ends. CDR3 length equals 15 residues. The CDR3 loop is CASNFLATSTDTQYF. The CDR3 DNA follows: TGTGCCAGCAACTTTCTAGCAACTAGCACAGATACGCAGTATTTT.

This clonotype was recorded many times. The CDR3 protein is CASSPDYNEQFF. The CDR3 DNA reads TGTGCCAGCAGCCCTGACTACAATGAGCAGTTCTTC. The chain employs TRBV28 and TRBJ2-1; D is uncertain. The CDR3 covers 12 residues. Trimming took off 6 bases at V and 3 bases at J, with 6 bases between the two ends. Germline V gene lookup returns CDR1 MDHEN and CDR2 SYDVKM.

This clonotype has more than one count but fewer than ten. V is TRBV28 and J is TRBJ2-4, with TRBD2 as a possible D gene (5 bases). The germline V gene encodes CDR1 MDHEN and CDR2 SYDVKM. V was pared by 2 bases and J by 12 bases, with 23 bases between. The CDR3 is made up of 16 amino acids. The CDR3 spells CASSLRGQAVNGDQYF. The CDR3 DNA is TGTGCCAGCAGTTTAAGAGGGCAGGCGGTAAACGGGGATCAGTACTTC.

Only a few counts were recorded for this clonotype. DNA for the CDR3: TGTGCCAGCAGCTTGGCGGGAGAGGGGGGAGAGACCCAGTACTTC. This sequence encodes CASSLAGEGGETQYF. The chain recombines TRBV13 with TRBJ2-5, with D possibly matching TRBD2 (7 bases). CDR3 length: 15 residues. Trimming cost V 3 bases and J 4 bases, with 15 bases left between them. Germline-derived CDR1 and CDR2 are PRHDT and FYEKMQ (reference sequence).

This clonotype was detected ten times or more. This rearrangement joins TRBV29-1 to TRBJ2-7; D is tentatively TRBD1 or TRBD2 (5 bases each). Per germline, CDR1 SQVTM and CDR2 ANQGSEA. V dropped 3 bases and J dropped 5 bases, with 17 bases sitting between them. The CDR3 consists of 14 residues. CDR3 DNA: TGCAGCGTTGAGTCCGGGACGAGGGGAGACGAGCAGTACTTC. It yields the protein CSVESGTRGDEQYF.

This clonotype was detected ten times or more. This chain joins TRBV4-3 and TRBJ2-7, with D unclear. V lost 1 base, J lost 5 bases, and 15 bases lay in between. CDR3 size: 15 residues. Germline loops: CDR1 LGHNA, CDR2 YSLEER. This CDR3 reads CASSQAAYSSNEQYF. CDR3 nucleotide sequence: TGCGCCAGCAGCCAAGCAGCTTACAGCTCGAACGAGCAGTACTTC.

This clonotype was seen ten or more times. V and J are TRBV12-3 or TRBV12-4 and TRBJ1-1; D unresolved. Trimming removed 2 bases at V and 0 bases at J, with 7 bases between. CDR3 size: 14 residues. CDR3 loop: CASSLTAMNTEAFF. The DNA for the CDR3 is TGTGCCAGCAGTTTAACAGCTATGAACACTGAAGCTTTCTTT.

This clonotype came up a few times. The chain employs TRBV11-2 and TRBJ2-1; D may be TRBD1 or TRBD2 (5 bases each). Trimming left V 7 bases short and J 2 bases short, with 21 bases between. The CDR3 covers 17 residues. Germline-derived CDR1 and CDR2 are SGHAT and FQNNGV. The CDR3 bases are TGTGCCAGCACCTTCGATTCAGGGACCCTGACCTACAATGAGCAGTTCTTC. It yields the protein CASTFDSGTLTYNEQFF. Using reference TRBV11-2 and TRBJ2-1 for the parts outside the CDR3, the full variable domain is EAGVAQSPRYKIIEKRQSVAFWCNPISGHATLYWYQQILGQGPKLLIQFQNNGVVDDSQLPKDRFSAERLKGVDSTLKIQPAKLEDSAVYLCASTFDSGTLTYNEQFFGPGTRLTVL.

This clonotype was recorded a few times. The V call is TRBV25-1, the J call TRBJ2-5; TRBD1 agrees at 8 bases. Germline V lookup: CDR1 MGHDK, CDR2 SYGVNS. The junction had 5 bases not matched to a gene; V was cut back by 1 base and J by 4 bases. The CDR3 length is 15 residues. In DNA, the CDR3 is TGTGCCAGCAGTGAATGGGGCAGGGGGCGAGAGACCCAGTACTTC. Its translation is CASSEWGRGRETQYF. The full variable domain, completed using reference TRBV25-1 and TRBJ2-5, is EADIYQTPRYLVIGTGKKITLECSQTMGHDKMYWYQQDPGMELHLIHYSYGVNSTEKGDLSSESTVSRIRTEHFPLTLESARPSHTSQYLCASSEWGRGRETQYFGPGTRLLVL.

J is TRBJ2-7 and V is TRBV7-2, with D unresolved. Germline V lookup: CDR1 SGHTA, CDR2 FQGNSA. V lost 3 bases and J lost 3, with 9 bases in between. The CDR3 totals 13 residues. DNA for the CDR3: TGTGCCAGCAGCTTGAACAGAGTCTACGAGCAGTACTTC. This encodes CASSLNRVYEQYF.

There are many counts of this clonotype. This sequence joins TRBV29-1 and TRBJ1-2; a weak D match, TRBD1 (5 bases). CDR1 SQVTM and CDR2 ANQGSEA come from the germline V gene. V shed 5 bases and J shed 4 bases, with 11 bases lying between them. This CDR3 contains 12 residues. CDR3 amino acids: CSVHGGGYGYTF. The CDR3 DNA follows: TGCAGCGTTCATGGGGGGGGCTATGGCTACACCTTC. Looking up the rest from reference TRBV29-1 and TRBJ1-2 gives the full variable domain: SAVISQKPSRDICQRGTSLTIQCQVDSQVTMMFWYRQQPGQSLTLIATANQGSEATYESGFVIDKFPISRPNLTFSTLTVSNMSPEDSSIYLCSVHGGGYGYTFGSGTRLTVV.

The V and J genes are TRBV5-1 and TRBJ2-2; 7 bases fit TRBD1. V was clipped by 4 bases and J by 6 bases; unmatched bases: 3. CDR1 and CDR2 from the germline V gene are SGHRS and YFSETQ. The CDR3 contains 13 residues. The CDR3: CASSLTGAGELFF. CDR3 nucleotide sequence: TGCGCCAGCAGCCTTACAGGGGCCGGGGAGCTGTTTTTT.

This clonotype was detected ten times or more. This chain uses TRBV3-1 with TRBJ2-3; D is unresolved. The germline V and J ends were trimmed by 0 bases and 5 bases, with 15 bases remaining between them. The CDR3 length is 16 residues. In germline, CDR1 is LGHDT, CDR2 YNNKEL (reference sequence). This CDR3 reads CASSQDDGPVGDTQYF. CDR3 DNA sequence: TGTGCCAGCAGCCAAGATGACGGGCCAGTTGGAGATACGCAGTATTTT.

This chain links TRBV7-9 with TRBJ2-7; no clear D gene. The CDR3 sequence is 14 residues long. V was cut by 5 bases and J by 2 bases, with 13 bases left in between. Looked up from germline, CDR1 is SEHNR and CDR2 is FQNEAQ (reference sequence). The CDR3 sequence is CASSPAISPYEQYF. The CDR3 DNA reads as TGTGCCAGCAGCCCCGCGATTTCCCCCTACGAGCAGTACTTC.

This clonotype was recorded many times. The chain employs TRBV20-1 and TRBJ2-7; unclear D gene. Looked up from germline, CDR1 is DFQATT and CDR2 is SNEGSKA (reference sequence). V lost 6 bases and J lost 2, with 5 bases in between. This CDR3 region has 10 residues. DNA of the CDR3: TGCAGTGCCAGGCCCTACGAGCAGTACTTC. It encodes CSARPYEQYF.

This clonotype appeared many times. The rearrangement joins TRBV12-3 or TRBV12-4 to TRBJ2-7; D is unresolved. The V end lost 3 bases, the J end lost 7 bases, and 7 bases lay between the germline ends. The CDR3 extends over 11 amino acids. In DNA form, the CDR3 reads TGTGCCAGCAGTTTTGGGTGGGAGCAGTACTTC. Its protein product is CASSFGWEQYF.

V is TRBV9 and J is TRBJ1-5; 10 bases are a match to TRBD1. Germline V CDR1 and CDR2: SGDLS, YYNGEE. After removal of 4 bases from V and 7 bases from J, the junction contained 8 bases not matched to a gene. The CDR3 is 15 residues long. CDR3 sequence: CASSFSGTGAQPQHF. CDR3 DNA sequence: TGTGCCAGCAGCTTCTCCGGGACAGGGGCCCAGCCCCAGCATTTT. Combining the CDR3 with reference TRBV9 and TRBJ1-5 gives the whole variable domain DSGVTQTPKHLITATGQRVTLRCSPRSGDLSVYWYQQSLDQGLQFLIQYYNGEERAKGNILERFSAQQFPDLHSELNLSSLELGDSALYFCASSFSGTGAQPQHFGDGTRLSIL.

This clonotype showed up many times. The chain couples TRBV10-3 to TRBJ1-5; D remains unclear. The CDR3 consists of 13 residues. Germline-derived CDR1 and CDR2 are ENHRY and SYGVKD. The V end lost 6 bases, the J end lost 5 bases, and 11 bases lay between the germline ends. The CDR3 region is CAISAGSHQPQHF. The CDR3, as DNA: TGTGCCATCAGCGCCGGTTCCCATCAGCCCCAGCATTTT.

This chain uses TRBV6-2 or TRBV6-3 with TRBJ2-3, with 12 nucleotides matching TRBD2. CDR3 length: 16 amino acids. Trimming took 0 bases from V and 3 from J; bases not matched to a gene: 1. The germline V gene encodes CDR1 MNHEY and CDR2 SVGEGT. This CDR3 is CASSYSGLAGTDTQYF. For the CDR3, the DNA is TGTGCCAGCAGTTACTCTGGACTAGCGGGAACAGATACGCAGTATTTT.

The chain is built from TRBV5-8 and TRBJ2-7, with D possibly matching TRBD1 (6 bases). Germline V lookup: CDR1 SGHTS, CDR2 YDEGEE. CDR3 length: 14 amino acids. Trimming stripped 1 base from V and 5 bases from J, with 13 bases between. The CDR3 coding sequence is TGTGCCAGCAGCTTGAACAGGGTAAGCGACGAGCAGTACTTC. Translated: CASSLNRVSDEQYF.